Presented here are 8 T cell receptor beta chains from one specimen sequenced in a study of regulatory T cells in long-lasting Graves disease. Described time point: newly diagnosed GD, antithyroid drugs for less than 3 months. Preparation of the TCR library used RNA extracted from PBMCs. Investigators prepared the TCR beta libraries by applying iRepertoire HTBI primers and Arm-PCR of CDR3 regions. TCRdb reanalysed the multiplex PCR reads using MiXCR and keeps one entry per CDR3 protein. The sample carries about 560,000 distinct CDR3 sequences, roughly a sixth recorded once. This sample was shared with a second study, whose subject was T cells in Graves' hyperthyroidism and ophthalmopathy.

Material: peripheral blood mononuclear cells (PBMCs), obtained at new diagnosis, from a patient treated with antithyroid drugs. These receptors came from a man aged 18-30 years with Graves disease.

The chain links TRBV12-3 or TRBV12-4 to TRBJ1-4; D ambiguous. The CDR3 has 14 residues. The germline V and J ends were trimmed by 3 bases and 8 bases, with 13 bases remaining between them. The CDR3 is CASSFRSAGEKLFF. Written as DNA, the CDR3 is TGTGCCAGCAGTTTTCGGAGTGCGGGAGAAAAACTGTTTTTT.

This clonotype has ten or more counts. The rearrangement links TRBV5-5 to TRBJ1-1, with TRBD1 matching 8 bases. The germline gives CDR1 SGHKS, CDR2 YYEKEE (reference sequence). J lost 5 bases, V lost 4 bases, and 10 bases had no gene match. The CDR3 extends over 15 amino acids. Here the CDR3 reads CASSRRTGPWTEAFF. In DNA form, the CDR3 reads TGTGCCAGCAGCCGACGGACAGGGCCTTGGACTGAAGCTTTCTTT.

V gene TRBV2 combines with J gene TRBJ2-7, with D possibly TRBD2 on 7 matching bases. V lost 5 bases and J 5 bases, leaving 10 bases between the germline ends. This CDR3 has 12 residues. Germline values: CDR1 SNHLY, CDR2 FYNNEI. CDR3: CASSPGGHEQYF. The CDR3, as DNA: TGTGCCAGCAGTCCGGGGGGCCACGAGCAGTACTTC.

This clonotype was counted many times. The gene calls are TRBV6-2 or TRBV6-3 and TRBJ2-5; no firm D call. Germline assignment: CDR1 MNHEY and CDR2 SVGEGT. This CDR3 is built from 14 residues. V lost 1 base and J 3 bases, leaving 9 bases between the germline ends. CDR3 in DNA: TGTGCCAGCAGTTACTTGGGATATGAAGAGACCCAGTACTTC. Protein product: CASSYLGYEETQYF.

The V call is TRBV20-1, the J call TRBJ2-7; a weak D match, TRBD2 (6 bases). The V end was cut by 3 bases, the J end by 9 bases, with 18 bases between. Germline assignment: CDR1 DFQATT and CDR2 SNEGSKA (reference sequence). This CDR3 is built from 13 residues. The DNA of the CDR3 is TGCAGTGCTAGGCGCGACCGGGACTGGGGGCAGTACTTC. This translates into CSARRDRDWGQYF.

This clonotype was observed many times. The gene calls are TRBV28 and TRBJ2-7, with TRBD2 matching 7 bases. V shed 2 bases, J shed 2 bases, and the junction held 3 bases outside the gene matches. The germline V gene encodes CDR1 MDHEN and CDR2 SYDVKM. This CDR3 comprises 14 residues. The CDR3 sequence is CASSLGEGPYEQYF. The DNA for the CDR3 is TGTGCCAGCAGTTTAGGGGAGGGACCCTACGAGCAGTACTTC.

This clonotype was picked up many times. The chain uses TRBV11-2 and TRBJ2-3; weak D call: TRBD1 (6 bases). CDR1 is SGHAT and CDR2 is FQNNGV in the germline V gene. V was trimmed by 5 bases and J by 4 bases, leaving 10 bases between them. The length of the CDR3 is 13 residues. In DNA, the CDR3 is TGTGCCAGCAGCGTCTCAGGGGCAGATACGCAGTATTTT. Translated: CASSVSGADTQYF.

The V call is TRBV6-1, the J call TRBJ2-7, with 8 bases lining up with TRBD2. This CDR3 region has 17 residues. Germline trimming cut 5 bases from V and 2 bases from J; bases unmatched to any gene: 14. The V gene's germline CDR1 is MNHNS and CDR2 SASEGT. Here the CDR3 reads CASSNAGRGRSPYEQYF. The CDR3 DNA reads TGTGCCAGCAGTAATGCAGGGCGCGGGAGGTCGCCCTACGAGCAGTACTTC.